This T cell receptor beta chain stems from a study of PD-1 blockade in classical Hodgkin lymphoma. Notes on the study in general: Patients who responded completely had about the same baseline diversity as newly diagnosed patients. CD4+ TCR diversity rose significantly by C4D1, and CD8+ TCR diversity did not.

All trial patients relapsed after autologous stem cell transplantation. Notes on this clone: Its cognate antigen is unknown.

TCRdb's table, derived via immunoSEQ multiplex PCR, lists solely in-frame clones and lacks some. The sample lists 95,000 to 100,000 clones; roughly 90% were seen once. This TCR was sampled from a human donor with classical Hodgkin lymphoma. Sample: peripheral blood mononuclear cells (PBMCs), taken before the second cycle of nivolumab.

The CDR3 loop reads CAWSVQTDGNSPLHF. DNA for the CDR3: TGTGCCTGGAGTGTACAAACAGACGGGAATTCACCCCTCCACTTT. The chain links TRBV30 to TRBJ1-6, with D unclear. The CDR3 is made up of 15 amino acids. Trimming removed 0 bases at V and 7 bases at J, with 13 bases between. Germline V gene data show CDR1 as GTSNPN and CDR2 as SVGIG (reference sequence).